This section outlines one T cell receptor (beta chain) sequence together with its context. The antigen is undetermined. Trimming stripped 4 bases from V and 8 bases from J, with 20 bases between. The CDR3 extends over 15 amino acids. Germline assignment: CDR1 LGHNA and CDR2 YSLEER. These data come from a study of T cell responses to AZD1222 COVID-19 vaccine. Repertoires were generated with immunoSEQ multiplex PCR, while TCRdb's copy carries only in-frame clones and drops some. The sample carries under 120,000 clones, 70% to 90% recorded once. Analysis merged second doses at about 4 or about 12 weeks. The study's findings and limits: Seropositivity was recorded at baseline in only a handful of AZD1222 recipients. Clonal diversity may have been underestimated in mostly white British donors. Only after the peak T cell response were repertoires sampled.

The source was peripheral blood, collected 28 days after the second AZD1222 dose. This receptor was taken from an adult who received the AZD1222 COVID-19 vaccine. This chain joins TRBV4-3 and TRBJ1-2; the D is unclear. The CDR3 reads CASSLRLGIDLGYTF. The DNA of the CDR3 is TGCGCCAGCAGCCTACGCCTGGGAATAGATTTAGGCTACACCTTC.